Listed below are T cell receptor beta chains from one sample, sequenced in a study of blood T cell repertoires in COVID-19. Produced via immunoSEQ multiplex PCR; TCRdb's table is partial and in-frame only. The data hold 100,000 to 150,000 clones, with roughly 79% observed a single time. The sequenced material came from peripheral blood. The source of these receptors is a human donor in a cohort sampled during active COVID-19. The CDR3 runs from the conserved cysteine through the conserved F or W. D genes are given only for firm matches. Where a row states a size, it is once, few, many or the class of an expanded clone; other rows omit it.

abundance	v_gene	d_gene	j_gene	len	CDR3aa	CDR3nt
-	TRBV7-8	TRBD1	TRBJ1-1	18	CASSPGRGGQGRRTEAFF	TGTGCCAGCAGCCCGGGGCGCGGGGGACAGGGGCGGAGAACTGAAGCTTTCTTT
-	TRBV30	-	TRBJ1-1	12	CAWSRPNTEAFF	TGTGCCTGGAGTCGTCCGAACACTGAAGCTTTCTTT
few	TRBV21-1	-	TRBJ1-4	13	CASRDSTNEKLFF	TGTGCCAGCAGAGACAGTACTAATGAAAAACTGTTTTTT
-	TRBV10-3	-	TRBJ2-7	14	CAIADSGVSYEQYF	TGTGCCATCGCGGACAGTGGGGTTTCCTACGAGCAGTACTTC
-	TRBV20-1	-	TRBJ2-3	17	CSASAPPGGPTPDTQYF	TGCAGTGCTAGTGCACCCCCCGGGGGGCCAACCCCAGATACGCAGTATTTT
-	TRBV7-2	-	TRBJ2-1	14	CASSLGWATREQFF	TGTGCCAGCAGCTTAGGCTGGGCGACCCGGGAGCAGTTCTTC
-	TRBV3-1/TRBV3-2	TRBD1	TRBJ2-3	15	CASSLTGGYTDTQYF	TGTGCCAGCAGCCTAACAGGGGGCTACACAGATACGCAGTATTTT
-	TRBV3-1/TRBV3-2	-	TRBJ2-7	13	CAIRDWGSGEQYF	TGTGCCATCCGGGACTGGGGGTCAGGTGAGCAGTACTTC
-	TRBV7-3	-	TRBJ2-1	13	CASSPTATGRQFF	TGTGCCAGCAGCCCAACAGCGACAGGAAGACAGTTCTTC
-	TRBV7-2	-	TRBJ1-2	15	CASSWSSMQGGGYTF	TGTGCCAGCAGCTGGTCATCTATGCAGGGTGGTGGCTACACCTTC
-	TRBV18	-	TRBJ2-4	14	CASSPGRVGNIQYF	TGTGCCAGCTCACCGGGCAGGGTAGGAAACATTCAGTACTTC
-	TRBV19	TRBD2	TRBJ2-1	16	CASTPSSGSNYNEQFF	TGTGCCAGTACCCCATCGAGCGGGAGCAACTACAATGAGCAGTTCTTC
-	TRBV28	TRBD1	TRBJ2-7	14	CASRTTSTGGEQYF	TGTGCCAGCAGAACCACTTCGACAGGGGGCGAGCAGTACTTC
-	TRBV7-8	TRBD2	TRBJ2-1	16	CASSSLSGSSYNEQFF	TGTGCCAGCAGCTCTCTTAGCGGGAGCTCCTACAATGAGCAGTTCTTC
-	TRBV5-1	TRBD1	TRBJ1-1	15	CASSPRDRLNTEAFF	TGCGCCAGCAGCCCCAGGGACAGACTGAACACTGAAGCTTTCTTT
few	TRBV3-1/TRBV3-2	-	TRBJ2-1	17	CASSQGLGTQSYNEQFF	TGTGCCAGCAGCCAAGGCTTAGGGACTCAATCCTACAATGAGCAGTTCTTC
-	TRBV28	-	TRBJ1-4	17	CASSSVQLAGEQEKLFF	TGTGCCAGCAGTTCCGTACAGTTGGCAGGCGAGCAGGAAAAACTGTTTTTT
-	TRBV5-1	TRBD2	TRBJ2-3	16	CASSAGLAGGQDTQYF	TGCGCCAGCAGCGCCGGACTAGCGGGGGGCCAGGATACGCAGTATTTT
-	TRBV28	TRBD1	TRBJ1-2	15	CASRPDRGPFRGYTF	TGTGCCAGCAGACCCGACAGGGGGCCCTTTCGGGGCTACACCTTC
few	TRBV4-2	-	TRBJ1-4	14	CASSQDFQSEKLFF	TGTGCCAGCAGCCAAGATTTTCAATCCGAAAAACTGTTTTTT
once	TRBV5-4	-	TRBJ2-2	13	CATRTENTGELFF	TGTGCCACCAGGACAGAGAACACCGGGGAGCTGTTTTTT
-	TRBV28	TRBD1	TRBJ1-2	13	CASSPDRVGGYTF	TGTGCCAGCAGTCCGGACAGGGTGGGAGGCTACACCTTC
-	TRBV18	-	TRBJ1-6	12	CASSSQGSPLHF	TGTGCCAGCTCATCTCAGGGTTCACCCCTCCACTTT
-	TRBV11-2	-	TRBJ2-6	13	CASKWAGANVLTF	TGTGCCAGCAAATGGGCCGGGGCCAACGTCCTGACTTTC
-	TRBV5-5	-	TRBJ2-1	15	CASSLTLTGYNEQFF	TGTGCCAGCAGCTTGACCCTCACAGGTTACAATGAGCAGTTCTTC
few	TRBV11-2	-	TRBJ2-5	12	CASSLSGETQYF	TGTGCCAGCAGCTTAAGCGGAGAGACCCAGTACTTC
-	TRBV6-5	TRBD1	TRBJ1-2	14	CASKKTGPNYGYTF	TGTGCCAGCAAAAAGACAGGGCCTAACTATGGCTACACCTTC
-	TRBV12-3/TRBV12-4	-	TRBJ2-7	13	CASSLSGLREQYF	TGTGCCAGCAGTTTAAGCGGCCTACGAGAGCAGTACTTC
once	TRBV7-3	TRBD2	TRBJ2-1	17	CASSLNREAGVMDEQFF	TGTGCCAGCAGCTTAAATAGAGAAGCGGGAGTGATGGATGAGCAGTTCTTC
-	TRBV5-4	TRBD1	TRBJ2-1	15	CASSDTGTGIHEQFF	TGTGCCAGCAGCGATACCGGGACAGGGATCCATGAGCAGTTCTTC
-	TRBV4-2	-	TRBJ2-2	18	CASSQGEIGRRHTGELFF	TGTGCCAGCAGCCAAGGTGAGATCGGCAGGAGGCATACCGGGGAGCTGTTTTTT